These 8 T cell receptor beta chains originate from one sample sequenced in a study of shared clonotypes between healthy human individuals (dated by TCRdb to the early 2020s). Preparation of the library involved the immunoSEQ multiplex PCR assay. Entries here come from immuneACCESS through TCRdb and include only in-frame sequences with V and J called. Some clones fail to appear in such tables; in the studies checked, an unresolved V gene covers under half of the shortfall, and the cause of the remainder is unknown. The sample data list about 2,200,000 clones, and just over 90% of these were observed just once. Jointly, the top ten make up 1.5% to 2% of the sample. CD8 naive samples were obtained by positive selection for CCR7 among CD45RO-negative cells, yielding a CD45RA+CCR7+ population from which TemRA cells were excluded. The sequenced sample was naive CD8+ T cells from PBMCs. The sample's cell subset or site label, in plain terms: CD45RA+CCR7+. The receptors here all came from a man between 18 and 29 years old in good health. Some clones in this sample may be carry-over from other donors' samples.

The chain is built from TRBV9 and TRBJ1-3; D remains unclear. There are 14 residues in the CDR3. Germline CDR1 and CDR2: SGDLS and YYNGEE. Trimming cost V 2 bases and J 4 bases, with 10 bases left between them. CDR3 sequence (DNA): TGTGCCAGCAGCGTGAGAGGGATAGGAAACACCATATATTTT. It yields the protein CASSVRGIGNTIYF.

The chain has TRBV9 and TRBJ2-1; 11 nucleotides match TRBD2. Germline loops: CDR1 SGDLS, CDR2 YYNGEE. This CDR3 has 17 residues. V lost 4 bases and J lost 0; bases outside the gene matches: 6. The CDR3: CASSSRLAGGSYNEQFF. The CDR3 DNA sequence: TGTGCCAGCAGCTCCCGCCTAGCGGGGGGCTCCTACAATGAGCAGTTCTTC.

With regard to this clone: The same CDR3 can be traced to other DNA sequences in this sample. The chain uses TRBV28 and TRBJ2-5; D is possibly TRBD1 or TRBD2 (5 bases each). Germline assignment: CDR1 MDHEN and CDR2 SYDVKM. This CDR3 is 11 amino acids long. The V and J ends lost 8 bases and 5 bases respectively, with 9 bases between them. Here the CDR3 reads CASSWGETQYF. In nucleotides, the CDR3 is TGTGCCAGCTCCTGGGGGGAGACCCAGTACTTC.

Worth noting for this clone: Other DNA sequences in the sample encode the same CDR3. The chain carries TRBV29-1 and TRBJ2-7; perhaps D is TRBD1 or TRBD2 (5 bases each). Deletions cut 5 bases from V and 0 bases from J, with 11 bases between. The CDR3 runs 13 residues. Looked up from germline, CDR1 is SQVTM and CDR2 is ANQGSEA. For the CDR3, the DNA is TGCAGCGTTCGGGACCGCGGCTCCTACGAGCAGTACTTC. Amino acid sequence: CSVRDRGSYEQYF.

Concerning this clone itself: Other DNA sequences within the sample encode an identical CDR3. CDR3 coding DNA: TGTGCCAGTAGTATCGCAGGCACTGAAGCTTTCTTT. Protein: CASSIAGTEAFF. The genes are TRBV19 and TRBJ1-1, with D unresolved. V lost 3 bases, J lost 4 bases, and 6 bases lay in between. The CDR3 runs 12 residues. CDR1 and CDR2 from the germline V gene are LNHDA and SQIVND (reference sequence).

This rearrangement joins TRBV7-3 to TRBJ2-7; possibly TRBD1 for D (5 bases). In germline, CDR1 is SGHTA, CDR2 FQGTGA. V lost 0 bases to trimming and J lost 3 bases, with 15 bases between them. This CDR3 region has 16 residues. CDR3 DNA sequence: TGTGCCAGCAGCTTAACGCTTCAGGGTGGGGACTACGAGCAGTACTTC. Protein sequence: CASSLTLQGGDYEQYF.

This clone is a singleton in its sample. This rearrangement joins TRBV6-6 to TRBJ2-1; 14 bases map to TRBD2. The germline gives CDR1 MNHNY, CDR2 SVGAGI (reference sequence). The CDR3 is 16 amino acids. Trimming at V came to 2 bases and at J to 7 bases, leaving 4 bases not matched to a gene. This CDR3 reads CASSYPGLAGENEQFF. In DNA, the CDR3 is TGTGCCAGCAGTTACCCGGGACTAGCGGGAGAGAATGAGCAGTTCTTC.

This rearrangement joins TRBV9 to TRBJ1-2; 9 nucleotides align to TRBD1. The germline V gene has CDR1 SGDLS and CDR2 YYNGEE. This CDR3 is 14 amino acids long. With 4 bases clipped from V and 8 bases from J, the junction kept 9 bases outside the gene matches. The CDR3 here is CASSSTGGAWGYTF. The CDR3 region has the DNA TGTGCCAGCAGCTCAACAGGGGGCGCGTGGGGCTACACCTTC. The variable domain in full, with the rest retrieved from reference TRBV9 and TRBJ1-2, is DSGVTQTPKHLITATGQRVTLRCSPRSGDLSVYWYQQSLDQGLQFLIQYYNGEERAKGNILERFSAQQFPDLHSELNLSSLELGDSALYFCASSSTGGAWGYTFGSGTRLTVV.